Listed here is a single TCR beta chain. These data originate in a study of T-cell reconstitution after alpha-beta-depleted transplantation in children. V lost 6 bases and J lost 1; bases outside the gene matches: 5. Germline CDR1 LNHDA, CDR2 SQIVND (reference sequence). CDR3 size: 14 residues. A TCRbeta library incorporating unique molecular identifiers was prepared. TCRdb passed the PCR reads through MiXCR, listing each CDR3 protein once. The repertoire consists of about 980,000 distinct CDR3 sequences, with about 29% occurring once and the leading ten covering about 28%. The sample consisted of PBMCs, mostly from graft donor cells, taken 360 days after TCRalphabeta/CD19-depleted stem cell transplant. This receptor was identified in a boy younger than two who had a stem cell transplant for SCID, so the T cells may come from the graft donor. V usage is TRBV19 and J usage is TRBJ1-1; 7 positions agree with TRBD1. CDR3 sequence reads: CASSSQGSNTEAFF. The CDR3 DNA sequence: TGTGCCAGTAGCTCACAGGGGTCGAACACTGAAGCTTTCTTT.